These T cell receptor beta chains were read from a single sample in a study of early T cells in non-severe SARS-CoV-2 infection. MiXCR was run by TCRdb on the 5' RACE reads, yielding one entry per CDR3 protein. The repertoire holds 85,000 to 95,000 distinct CDR3 sequences, with 14% to 15% as singletons. The sequencing input was whole blood. Every receptor here comes from an adult who was a healthcare worker with PCR-confirmed SARS-CoV-2 infection or an uninfected control (not recorded which). CDR3s include the opening cysteine and the closing phenylalanine or tryptophan. Fields, in order: J gene, clone size, D gene, V gene, CDR3 length, CDR3 DNA, CDR3 protein. The D gene is left open where the match is weak. For some rows the clone size is stated as once, few or many, or as a class when expanded; others skip it.

TRBJ2-3,few,TRBD2,TRBV29-1,14,TGCAGCGCAATAGCGGGGAGCACGGCAGATACGCAGTATTTT,CSAIAGSTADTQYF
TRBJ2-5,-,-,TRBV5-1,15,TGCGCCAGCCGACCCATGGGGGCGGCGGTCCAGACCCAGTACTTC,CASRPMGAAVQTQYF
TRBJ2-2,few,-,TRBV11-3,17,TGTGCCAGCAGCGAGGGAGGTCAACAGGCCGTAGGAGGGGAGCTGTTTTTT,CASSEGGQQAVGGELFF
TRBJ1-5,-,-,TRBV29-1,15,TGCAGCGCAACGACGAGCCTGGCGGGCAATCAGCCCCAGCATTTT,CSATTSLAGNQPQHF
TRBJ2-5,-,-,TRBV24-1,14,TGTGCCACCAGTGATACCGGGCCCGGACGGACCCAGTACTTC,CATSDTGPGRTQYF
TRBJ2-1,-,-,TRBV7-3,13,TGTGCCAGCAGCACGGGACGGCCCAATGAGCAGTTCTTC,CASSTGRPNEQFF
TRBJ1-5,-,-,TRBV2,12,TGTGCCAGCAGCGAAACAGATCAGCCCCAGCATTTT,CASSETDQPQHF
TRBJ2-2,-,TRBD1,TRBV9,16,TGTGCCAGCAGCCACAGACAGGGGGCCGGCACCGGGGAGCTGTTTTTT,CASSHRQGAGTGELFF
TRBJ2-1,-,TRBD2,TRBV27,14,TGTGCCAGCAGTTTACGGGGGGCCTACAATGAGCAGTTCTTC,CASSLRGAYNEQFF
TRBJ1-2,many,-,TRBV12-3/TRBV12-4,14,TGTGCCAGCAGTTTTCGGGCTGATAACTATGGCTACACCTTC,CASSFRADNYGYTF
TRBJ2-2,-,TRBD1,TRBV5-1,16,TGCGCCAGCAGCACCAACGACAGGGTGTCCACCGGGGAGCTGTTTTTT,CASSTNDRVSTGELFF
TRBJ2-5,-,TRBD2,TRBV10-3,17,TGTGCCATCAGTGAGGACCTCACTAGCGGGGTTAGAGGGACCCAGTACTTC,CAISEDLTSGVRGTQYF
TRBJ1-6,-,-,TRBV9,15,TGTGCCAGCAGCGTAGGGGCGGCTAATAATTCACCCCTCCACTTT,CASSVGAANNSPLHF
TRBJ1-1,few,TRBD1,TRBV5-1,14,TGCGCCAGCTGGAGGGGACAGGATAACACTGAAGCTTTCTTT,CASWRGQDNTEAFF
TRBJ2-1,few,TRBD2,TRBV4-1,16,TGCGCCAGCAGCCAAATTACGGCGGCGGGGGGCCATGAGCAGTTCTTC,CASSQITAAGGHEQFF
TRBJ1-5,-,-,TRBV7-9,15,TGTGCCAGCAGCTTAGCGTCGCCTAACAATCAGCCCCAGCATTTT,CASSLASPNNQPQHF
TRBJ2-3,few,-,TRBV5-1,16,TGCGCCAGCAGCTTGGTTTGGGGCGACGGCACAGATACGCAGTATTTT,CASSLVWGDGTDTQYF
TRBJ1-1,-,-,TRBV29-1,12,TGCAGCGGCTCTGACAGACCATCTGAAGCTTTCTTT,CSGSDRPSEAFF
TRBJ2-2,few,TRBD2,TRBV4-2,14,TGTGCCAGCAGACCCACGGGGGGAACCGGGGAGCTGTTTTTT,CASRPTGGTGELFF
TRBJ1-1,few,TRBD1,TRBV5-1,15,TGCGCCAGCAGCTCCGCACCTAAAGACAGGGCGGGAGCTTTCTTT,CASSSAPKDRAGAFF
TRBJ1-2,-,-,TRBV12-3/TRBV12-4,14,TGTGCCAGCAGTAACTCGATGATTAACTATGGCTACACCTTC,CASSNSMINYGYTF
TRBJ2-2,many,-,TRBV27,15,TGTGCCAGCAGTTTACTACAGGCGAACACCGGGGAGCTGTTTTTT,CASSLLQANTGELFF
TRBJ2-6,many,TRBD1,TRBV7-3,19,TGTGCCAGCAGCATCCGGACAGGCCTTAGGGGCTCTGGGGCCAACGTCCTGACTTTC,CASSIRTGLRGSGANVLTF
TRBJ1-2,-,-,TRBV4-1,15,TGCGCCAGCAGCCGATATCTCACGGACAACTATGGCTACACCTTC,CASSRYLTDNYGYTF
TRBJ2-1,-,TRBD1,TRBV7-7,14,TGTGCCAGCAGTCCATCGGGCAGGGGGAATGAGCAGTTCTTC,CASSPSGRGNEQFF
TRBJ2-6,-,-,TRBV29-1,12,TGCAGCGTGGAAACAGGGACCACCGTCCTGACTTTC,CSVETGTTVLTF
TRBJ2-1,-,TRBD2,TRBV11-2,17,TGTGCCAGCAGCTTCCGGACTAGCGGGGGCCGGTACAATGAGCAGTTCTTC,CASSFRTSGGRYNEQFF
TRBJ2-1,few,-,TRBV12-5,16,TGTGCTAGTGGTTTGGTACTGGACGGAGCGCCGAATGAGCAGTTCTTC,CASGLVLDGAPNEQFF
TRBJ1-1,-,-,TRBV7-3,12,TGTGCCAGCAGCCCCGGGGCAGGGGAAGCTTTCTTT,CASSPGAGEAFF
TRBJ2-3,few,TRBD2,TRBV4-1,15,TGCGCCAGCAGCCGAGTAGCGGGAGACACAGATACGCAGTATTTT,CASSRVAGDTDTQYF
TRBJ1-4,many,-,TRBV6-5,14,TGTGCCAGCAGTCCCAGAACCTTTAATGAAAAACTGTTTTTT,CASSPRTFNEKLFF
TRBJ1-2,few,-,TRBV4-2,11,TGTGCCAGCAGCCAAGATTCTGGCTACACCTTC,CASSQDSGYTF
TRBJ2-5,few,TRBD2,TRBV5-1,16,TGCGCCAGCAGCTTAGATCTAGCGGGGCACCAAGAGACCCAGTACTTC,CASSLDLAGHQETQYF
TRBJ1-3,many,TRBD1,TRBV3-1,14,TGTGCCAGCAGCCAAGGTGGGACAGAAAACACCATATATTTT,CASSQGGTENTIYF
TRBJ2-3,-,-,TRBV29-1,13,TGCAGCGTTGGGGCAGGGGAGGTGGATACGCAGTATTTT,CSVGAGEVDTQYF
TRBJ2-3,-,-,TRBV25-1,16,TGTGCCAGCAGTGAACCCCCGGCAGAAGGGCCAGATACGCAGTATTTT,CASSEPPAEGPDTQYF
TRBJ2-3,few,TRBD2,TRBV7-3,15,TGTGCCAGCAGCAGCGGGGGTGGTGGCACAGATACGCAGTATTTT,CASSSGGGGTDTQYF
TRBJ2-5,few,-,TRBV5-1,16,TGCGCCAGCAGCTTGGCCGTGGGACTTAGCTCCGAGACCCAGTACTTC,CASSLAVGLSSETQYF
TRBJ2-1,few,-,TRBV3-1,15,TGTGCCAGCAGCCCCGACAACTACCCCTACAATGAGCAGTTCTTC,CASSPDNYPYNEQFF
TRBJ2-2,few,-,TRBV7-3,13,TGTGCCAGCAGCTTGGGCAGCACCGGGGAGCTGTTTTTT,CASSLGSTGELFF